This TCR beta chain was observed in a study of T-cell memory formation after mild COVID-19. The study, taken as a whole, reports: Later expanders leaned CD4+, whereas clones that contracted between day 15 and 85 were balanced CD4/CD8.

After 5'RACE with constant-segment primers, TCR alpha and TCR beta cDNA libraries carrying sample barcodes and UMIs were obtained. Each CDR3 protein gets one entry after TCRdb re-called the 5' RACE reads with MiXCR. The table records under 250,000 distinct CDR3 sequences, 8% to 10% of them present only once. Trimming took 1 base from V and 5 from J, leaving 17 bases between them. Germline V gives CDR1 DFQATT, CDR2 SNEGSKA (reference sequence). The CDR3 consists of 15 residues. In regard to this clonotype: Its cognate antigen is unknown.

The receptor was isolated from a man aged 18-30 years who had mild COVID-19 (a few samples of this study predate the infection). Cell type and time point are not known. The source material was PBMCs or a T cell subset sorted from them (not recorded which). V usage is TRBV20-1 and J usage is TRBJ2-5; D is perhaps TRBD1 (6 bases). CDR3 protein: CSARGGRQGWETQYF. DNA of the CDR3: TGCAGTGCTAGAGGCGGTAGGCAGGGGTGGGAGACCCAGTACTTC.